This T cell receptor (beta chain) was sequenced during a study of shared clonotypes between healthy human individuals (dated by TCRdb to the early 2020s). Study-wide context: The cohort included three men and a couple of women between 18 and 49 years of age. To increase sequencing depth and limit assay-specific biases, TCR repertoire library preparation and sequencing were carried out by different laboratories using diverse techniques. Each donor's leukapheresis produced roughly between roughly 0.9 and 8.9 billion PBMCs. Per donor, three plates each were used for CD4 naive and CD4 memory, two for CD8 naive, and one for CD8 memory. To estimate repertoire size and how much clonotype sharing occurs between individuals, the study deeply sequenced the blood TCR repertoires of several healthy adults.

The paper as a whole reports these results and caveats: Naive subsets generally had larger estimated clonotype richness than memory subsets did. Sharing across a few donors was observed for approximately 5% of naive CD4, 3.5% of naive CD8, 2.3% of memory CD4, and about 0.4% of memory CD8 clonotypes. Clonotypes shared by all four sorted-subset donors showed higher generation probabilities than non-shared clonotypes. Sampling was restricted to blood, and TCR repertoires in tissue are likely to differ from TCR repertoires in blood. Incomplete sequencing was indicated by rarefaction of sorted-subset datasets, despite the large sequencing depth. Based on pairwise subsampling, the degree of clonotype sharing among donors was expected to be affected by sequencing depth. The small number of donors limited the genetic and exposure-history diversity represented.

The donors were healthy, HIV-negative adults with no recently reported acute infections or vaccinations. Only Caucasian adults living in Nashville, Tennessee, USA were represented among the donors. Magnetic negative selection was used to enrich CD4+ T cells, after which naive cells were positively selected on CD45RA and the negative fraction became the memory subset. Blood was obtained by leukapheresis, after which PBMCs were separated by Ficoll-Histopaque density gradient centrifugation and cryopreserved in liquid nitrogen vapor phase. Analytical flow cytometry was used to check the purity and quantity of every magnetically sorted T cell population. Genomic DNA was isolated from every sorted fraction and measured by UV absorbance on a Nanodrop 2000c. Using the deep immunoSEQ assay, TCR CDR3 regions were amplified from genomic DNA by multiplex PCR. Extracted genomic DNA from each cell subset was distributed evenly across all wells of several immunoSEQ 96-well plates, and each plate was treated as a replicate. For sorted subsets, each replicate PCR was loaded with approximately 0.2 ug genomic DNA, equivalent to about 30,000 T cell genomes. Purified libraries were quantified with a Qubit 3.0 fluorometer, sized on a Bioanalyzer 2100, and re-quantified with the KAPA Library Quantification kit. Each immunoSEQ 96-well plate was sequenced on its own single-read 150-cycle Illumina NextSeq 550 flow cell. The authors processed their data as follows. Because only junctional sequences without quality scores were contained in the immunoSEQ output, filtering matching that applied to full-length reads could not be performed. To assign V/J genes and CDR3, sequences were annotated against IMGT germline references using PyIR, a Python wrapper for IgBLAST v1.9. Reads were removed for weak V/J assignments (E-value above 1e-6), missing CDR3, stop codons, out-of-frame junctions, or ambiguous translated residues. A V3J clonotype was defined by an identical inferred V gene, J gene, and CDR3 amino acid sequence. To compute the percentage overlap between repertoires, the number of shared unique clonotypes was divided by the size of the smaller repertoire. Three approaches were used to assess repertoire richness: RTK rarefaction, the Chao1 estimator, and Recon v2.1 estimates of unobserved clonotypes. OLGA was used to compute generation probabilities for all TCRbeta clonotypes that the gDNA method yielded from a few donors. Sourced from immuneACCESS, this table was stored by TCRdb with only in-frame sequences that have V and J called. A share of the clones is absent; for the studies checked, an unresolved V gene accounts for under half, and the remainder has no known explanation. The V and J calls and the clone size are those of that table, but D and trimming were determined from the DNA. Recorded for this sample are about 2.3 million clones; approximately 93% of them occurred a single time. About 0.39% of the sample is taken by the ten largest.

For this clone: It has no known antigen specificity. No quality values exist for individual bases; no much larger clone is one base distant.

The sequencing input was naive CD4+ T cells from PBMCs. According to the study, the label for this sample's cell subset or site signals: CD45RA+ positively selected. The sequence derives from a young man in good health. Some clones in this sample may be carry-over from other donors' samples.

The nucleotides are TGTGCCAGCAGTGTTCGGACAACCTCTACCTGGTACCAAGAGACCCAGTACTTC. It codes for CASSVRTTSTWYQETQYF. This receptor chain uses TRBV2 and TRBJ2-5, and possibly TRBD1, on 5 matching bases. In the germline V gene, CDR1 corresponds to SNHLY and CDR2 to FYNNEI. The junction carries 21 bases between V and J, which are trimmed by 4 bases and 0 bases respectively. Taken from cysteine to phenylalanine, the CDR3 has 18 residues. Left in the record is the CDR3 DNA by itself, 54 bases read in frame from the first base.